One sample yielded the 21 T cell receptor beta chains listed below, sequenced in a study of cytomegalovirus exposure and HLA in healthy donors. The table came from immunoSEQ multiplex PCR; TCRdb's copy has only in-frame clones and leaves some out. The repertoire holds 300,000 to 450,000 clones, with roughly 88% as singletons. Sequenced material: PBMCs. The receptors were gathered from a woman in her late teens or twenties in good health and CMV-seronegative.

The genes are TRBV6-1 and TRBJ2-1; TRBD1 matches at 7 bases. After removal of 6 bases from V and 4 bases from J, the junction contained 6 bases not matched to a gene. The germline gives CDR1 MNHNS, CDR2 SASEGT. The CDR3 runs to 14 residues. The DNA of the CDR3 is TGTGCCAGCAGCCGGACGGGACAGTACAATGAGCAGTTCTTC. Translation gives CASSRTGQYNEQFF.

The CDR3 region is CASSQGVGPQHF. As DNA, the CDR3 is TGTGCCAGTTCACAGGGAGTGGGGCCCCAGCATTTT. The chain recombines TRBV28 with TRBJ1-5; tentative D call: TRBD1 (6 bases). Trimming took off 9 bases at V and 9 bases at J, with 15 bases between the two ends. The CDR3 extends over 12 amino acids. Germline loops: CDR1 MDHEN, CDR2 SYDVKM. Using reference TRBV28 and TRBJ1-5 for the parts outside the CDR3, the full variable domain is DVKVTQSSRYLVKRTGEKVFLECVQDMDHENMFWYRQDPGLGLRLIYFSYDVKMKEKGDIPEGYSVSREKKERFSLILESASTNQTSMYLCASSQGVGPQHFGDGTRLSIL.

This clone was seen more than once but under ten times. The V and J genes are TRBV28 and TRBJ1-6; D is unresolved. This CDR3 region has 15 residues. The germline V and J ends were trimmed by 1 base and 9 bases, with 13 bases remaining between them. Germline V gene data show CDR1 as MDHEN and CDR2 as SYDVKM. The CDR3 DNA is TGTGCCAGCAGTTTATTGTCAGGATCTGTTTCACCCCTCCACTTT. It translates to CASSLLSGSVSPLHF.

CDR3 nucleotide sequence: TGTGCCAGCAGCCAAATTCGGGATGGGTGGGTGGACAATGAGCAGTTCTTC. This encodes CASSQIRDGWVDNEQFF. The chain joins TRBV27 to TRBJ2-1; D perhaps matches TRBD2 (5 bases). Germline values: CDR1 MNHEY, CDR2 SMNVEV (reference sequence). This CDR3 region has 17 residues. Trimming removed 6 bases from V and 5 bases from J, with 23 bases in between.

The V call is TRBV7-9, the J call TRBJ2-7; TRBD1 matches 7 bases. Germline V CDR1 and CDR2: SEHNR, FQNEAQ (reference sequence). Trimming at V came to 5 bases and at J to 2 bases, leaving 3 bases not matched to a gene. The CDR3 loop spans 13 amino acids. The CDR3 loop is CASSEDRPYEQYF. In nucleotides, the CDR3 is TGTGCCAGCAGCGAGGACAGGCCCTACGAGCAGTACTTC.

V and J are TRBV2 and TRBJ1-1, with a weak D call TRBD1 (6 bases). Germline-derived CDR1 and CDR2 are SNHLY and FYNNEI. The CDR3 runs to 14 residues. V was pared by 5 bases and J by 3 bases, with 13 bases between. CDR3 loop: CASSLQGQDTEAFF. The CDR3 DNA sequence: TGTGCCAGCAGTCTACAGGGTCAGGACACTGAAGCTTTCTTT.

This clone showed up just once. The V gene is TRBV10-2, the J gene TRBJ2-1; 11 nucleotides match TRBD1. The J segment lost 5 bases and the V segment lost 8 bases, leaving 8 bases of the junction unmatched. The CDR3 length is 15 residues. Per germline, CDR1 WSHSY and CDR2 SAAADI. The DNA of the CDR3 is TGCGCCAGCCGGACGGGGACAGGGGGGCACAATGAGCAGTTCTTC. Encoded protein: CASRTGTGGHNEQFF.

The rearrangement links TRBV28 to TRBJ2-1, with 13 nucleotides matching TRBD2. V lost 4 bases, J lost 4 bases, and 10 bases stayed unmatched. Germline assignment: CDR1 MDHEN and CDR2 SYDVKM. CDR3 length: 18 amino acids. The CDR3 sequence: CASSSRPMTSGGYNEQFF. In DNA, the CDR3 is TGTGCCAGCAGTTCCCGCCCTATGACTAGCGGGGGGTACAATGAGCAGTTCTTC.

The chain joins TRBV7-6 to TRBJ2-7, with 9 bases that match TRBD1. The germline gives CDR1 SGHVS, CDR2 FNYEAQ. The CDR3 is 14 amino acids. The trim removed 4 bases at V and 3 bases at J, leaving 4 bases unmatched. Here the CDR3 DNA reads TGTGCCAGCAGCTCTGGGACAGGGTTCTACGAGCAGTACTTC. Its protein product is CASSSGTGFYEQYF.

V and J are TRBV29-1 and TRBJ2-5; TRBD1 matches 8 bases. Germline CDR1 SQVTM, CDR2 ANQGSEA. The CDR3 contains 14 residues. Unmatched junction bases numbered 12, after V lost 7 bases and J lost 5 bases. The CDR3 DNA follows: TGCAGCGGACTCGACAGGGGAGCATGGGAGACCCAGTACTTC. As protein: CSGLDRGAWETQYF. Full variable domain (remainder filled in from reference TRBV29-1 and TRBJ2-5): SAVISQKPSRDICQRGTSLTIQCQVDSQVTMMFWYRQQPGQSLTLIATANQGSEATYESGFVIDKFPISRPNLTFSTLTVSNMSPEDSSIYLCSGLDRGAWETQYFGPGTRLLVL.

This clone was found a few times. This chain joins TRBV29-1 and TRBJ2-1; maybe TRBD2 (6 bases). This CDR3 is built from 14 residues. CDR1 is SQVTM, CDR2 ANQGSEA, per germline. V was cut by 7 bases and J by 5 bases, with 18 bases left in between. CDR3 sequence reads: CSGRQGTLNNEQFF. For the CDR3, the DNA is TGCAGCGGCCGGCAAGGGACTCTCAACAATGAGCAGTTCTTC.

V is TRBV28 and J is TRBJ1-1; no firm D call. The CDR3 extends over 14 amino acids. V lost 7 bases to trimming and J lost 1 base, with 13 bases between them. In germline, CDR1 is MDHEN, CDR2 SYDVKM. Here the CDR3 DNA reads TGTGCCAGCATTGAGGGTTTAGAGAACACTGAAGCTTTCTTT. This translates into CASIEGLENTEAFF.

This chain connects TRBV6-5 to TRBJ1-3; 7 bases agree with TRBD1. Germline values: CDR1 MNHEY, CDR2 SVGAGI. This CDR3 contains 14 residues. V dropped 7 bases and J dropped 4; count of bases not matched to a gene: 7. CDR3 amino acids: CASKKTGTGNTIYF. The CDR3 nucleotides read TGTGCCAGCAAGAAGACAGGGACAGGAAACACCATATATTTT.

CDR3 sequence reads: CAISESHRRGTEAFF. For the CDR3, the DNA is TGTGCCATCAGTGAGTCGCATAGGAGGGGCACTGAAGCTTTCTTT. The chain couples TRBV10-3 to TRBJ1-1; perhaps TRBD1 as D (5 bases). Trimming pared 0 bases from V and 4 bases from J, leaving 12 bases between. CDR1 and CDR2 (germline): ENHRY, SYGVKD. The CDR3 covers 15 residues.

This chain joins TRBV7-8 and TRBJ1-1; D remains ambiguous. The V gene's germline CDR1 is SGHVS and CDR2 FQNEAQ. V lost 2 bases to trimming and J lost 0 bases, with 4 bases between them. This CDR3 has 13 amino acids. The DNA for the CDR3 is TGTGCCAGCAGCTTACCCATGAACACTGAAGCTTTCTTT. This sequence encodes CASSLPMNTEAFF.

The rearrangement uses TRBV28 and TRBJ1-4; the match to TRBD1 covers 8 bases. This CDR3 contains 16 residues. From germline, CDR1 is MDHEN and CDR2 SYDVKM. V lost 4 bases and J lost 8; bases outside the gene matches: 12. CDR3 residues: CASSSPSTGAREKLFF. For the CDR3, the DNA is TGTGCCAGCAGTTCCCCATCGACAGGGGCGAGGGAAAAACTGTTTTTT.

V and J are TRBV4-2 and TRBJ2-1; D is possibly TRBD2 (6 bases). Trimming removed 5 bases at V and 8 bases at J, with 22 bases between. This CDR3 spans 16 amino acids. CDR1 LGHNA and CDR2 YNFKEQ come from the germline V gene. The CDR3 DNA reads TGTGCCAGCAGCTACACGCTAACCGGGGAGGCGGATGAGCAGTTCTTC. This codes for CASSYTLTGEADEQFF.

The chain joins TRBV30 to TRBJ1-5; D ambiguous. The V and J ends lost 2 bases and 2 bases respectively, with 13 bases between them. The CDR3 covers 15 residues. Germline V gene sequence: CDR1 GTSNPN, CDR2 SVGIG (reference sequence). The CDR3 region has the DNA TGTGCCTGGAGTTCCTGGCAGAGCGGCAATCAGCCCCAGCATTTT. Translation gives CAWSSWQSGNQPQHF.

The chain links TRBV30 to TRBJ2-7; tentatively, D is TRBD1 (5 bases). The CDR3 loop spans 14 amino acids. Per the germline V gene, CDR1 is GTSNPN and CDR2 is SVGIG (reference sequence). V dropped 4 bases and J dropped 4 bases, with 17 bases sitting between them. CDR3 sequence: CAWKSQGASYEQYF. DNA for the CDR3: TGTGCCTGGAAGTCCCAGGGTGCTTCTTACGAGCAGTACTTC.

V is TRBV28 and J is TRBJ1-1, with 10 bases that match TRBD1. The CDR3 contains 16 residues. The ends lost 5 bases at V and 4 bases at J; junction bases unmatched: 10. Germline CDR1 is MDHEN and CDR2 is SYDVKM. The DNA of the CDR3 is TGTGCCAGCAGTCCCTCCCGAGGACAGGGGGGCACTGAAGCTTTCTTT. Protein: CASSPSRGQGGTEAFF.

The chain carries TRBV11-2 and TRBJ1-2; D is uncertain. CDR3 length: 15 residues. Germline CDR1 and CDR2: SGHAT and FQNNGV. With 0 bases removed from V and 0 bases from J, the gap between germline ends came to 8 bases. In DNA, the CDR3 is TGTGCCAGCAGCTTAGAGGCCGAAGCTAACTATGGCTACACCTTC. The encoded protein is CASSLEAEANYGYTF.